This T cell receptor beta chain was captured in a study of HIV-infected patients and healthy controls. CDR1 is MNHEY, CDR2 SVGAGI, per germline. CDR3 length: 15 residues. Deletions cut 0 bases from V and 2 bases from J, with 11 bases between. TCRdb used MiXCR to reprocess the 5' RACE reads, holding one entry per CDR3 protein. The top ten clones hold more than 1.3% of a sample with some 70,000 distinct CDR3 sequences, roughly a fifth of them seen once. The sequencing sample was made of CD4+ T cells from blood. This sequence originates from a human donor in good health. The chain joins TRBV6-5 to TRBJ2-7; D is ambiguous. CDR3 DNA: TGTGCCAGCAGTTACTCTCGAACGGCAGCCTACGAGCAGTACTTC. As protein: CASSYSRTAAYEQYF.